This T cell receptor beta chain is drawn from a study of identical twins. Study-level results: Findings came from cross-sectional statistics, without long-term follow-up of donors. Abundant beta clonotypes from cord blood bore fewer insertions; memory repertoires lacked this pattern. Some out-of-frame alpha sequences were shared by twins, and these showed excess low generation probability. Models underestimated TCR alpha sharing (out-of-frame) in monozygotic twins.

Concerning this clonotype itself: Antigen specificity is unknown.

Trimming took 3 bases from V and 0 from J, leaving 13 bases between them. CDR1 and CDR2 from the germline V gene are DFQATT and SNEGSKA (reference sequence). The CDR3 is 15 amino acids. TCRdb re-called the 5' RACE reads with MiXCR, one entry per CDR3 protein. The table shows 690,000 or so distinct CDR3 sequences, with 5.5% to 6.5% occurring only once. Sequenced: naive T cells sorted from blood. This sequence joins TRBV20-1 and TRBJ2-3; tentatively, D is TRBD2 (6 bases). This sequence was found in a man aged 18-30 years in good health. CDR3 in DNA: TGCAGTGCTAGCAGTCCTCGGGGGAGCACAGATACGCAGTATTTT. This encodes CSASSPRGSTDTQYF.